This T cell receptor (beta chain) emerged from a study of shared clonotypes between healthy human individuals. A CD45RA+ naive subset and a CD45RA-negative memory subset were split from CD4+ cells. As concerns this clone: Its antigen is undetermined.

Per sorted-subset replicate PCR, input was approximately 0.2 ug DNA, representing tens of thousands of T cell genomes. The table came from immunoSEQ multiplex PCR; TCRdb's copy has only in-frame clones and leaves some out. Counted here are a few hundred thousand clones, approximately 65% occurring once; the ten biggest clones make up around 10%. J gave up 2 bases and V 5 bases, and 4 bases lay outside the gene matches. The CDR3 is made up of 13 amino acids. The germline gives CDR1 SGHNT, CDR2 YYREEE (reference sequence). General study points: Tissues were not sampled, only blood, and their repertoires likely differ.

Specimen: memory CD4+ T cells sorted from blood. The subset here: CD45RA-negative fraction. The J gene is TRBJ2-7, the V gene TRBV5-4; 7 bases map to TRBD1. The clonotype was recovered from a man in his thirties or forties in good health. CDR3 in amino acids: CASSRTGPYEQYF. The CDR3 DNA reads TGTGCCAGCAGTAGGACAGGACCCTACGAGCAGTACTTC.